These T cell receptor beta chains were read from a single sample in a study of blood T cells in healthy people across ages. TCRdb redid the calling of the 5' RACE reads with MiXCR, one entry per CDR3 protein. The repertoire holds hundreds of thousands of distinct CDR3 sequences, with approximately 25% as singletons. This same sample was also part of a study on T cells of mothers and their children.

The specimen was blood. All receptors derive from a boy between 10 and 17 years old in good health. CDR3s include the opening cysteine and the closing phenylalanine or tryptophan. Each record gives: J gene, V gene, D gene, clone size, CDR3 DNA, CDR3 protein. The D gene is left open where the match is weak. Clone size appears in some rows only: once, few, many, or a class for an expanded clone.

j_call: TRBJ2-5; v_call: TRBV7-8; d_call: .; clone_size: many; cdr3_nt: TGTGCCAGCAGCTTAGTCAGGGCCCCTCAAGAGACCCAGTACTTC; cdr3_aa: CASSLVRAPQETQYF
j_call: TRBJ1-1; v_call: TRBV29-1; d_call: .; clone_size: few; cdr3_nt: TGCAGCGTTGAGACGAACACTGAAGCTTTCTTT; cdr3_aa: CSVETNTEAFF
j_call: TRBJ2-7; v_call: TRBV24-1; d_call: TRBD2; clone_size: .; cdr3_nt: TGTGCCACCAGTGATCGGACTAGCGGGACCTACGAGCAGTACTTC; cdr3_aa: CATSDRTSGTYEQYF
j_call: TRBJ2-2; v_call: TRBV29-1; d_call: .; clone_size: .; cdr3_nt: TGCAGCGCAGGACGGGAGTTGAACACCGGGGAGCTGTTTTTT; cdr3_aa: CSAGRELNTGELFF
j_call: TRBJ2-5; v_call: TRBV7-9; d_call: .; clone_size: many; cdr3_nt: TGTGCCAGCAGCTTAGTCCCAGCGGAGACCCAGTACTTC; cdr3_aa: CASSLVPAETQYF
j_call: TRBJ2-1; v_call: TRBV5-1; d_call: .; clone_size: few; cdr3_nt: TGCGCCAGCAGCTTGGCCGACCCCACAGGAGATGAGCAGTTCTTC; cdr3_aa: CASSLADPTGDEQFF
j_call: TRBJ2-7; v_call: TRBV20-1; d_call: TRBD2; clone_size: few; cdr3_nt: TGCAGTGCTGCACTAGCGGGGAAGAACGAGCAGTACTTC; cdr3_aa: CSAALAGKNEQYF
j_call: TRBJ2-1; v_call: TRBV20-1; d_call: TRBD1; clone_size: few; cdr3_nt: TGCAGTGCTAGAGATGGCCACAGGGGCTTGGAGCAGTTCTTC; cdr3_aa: CSARDGHRGLEQFF
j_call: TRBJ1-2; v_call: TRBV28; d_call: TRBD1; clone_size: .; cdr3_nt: TGTGCCAGCAGTACAACCGGGACAGGGGAACGCCATGGCTACACCTTC; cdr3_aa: CASSTTGTGERHGYTF
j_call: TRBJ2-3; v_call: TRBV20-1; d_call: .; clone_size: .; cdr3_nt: TGCAGTGCCTCCTTCCGGGGGCTCGGAGATACGCAGTATTTT; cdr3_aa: CSASFRGLGDTQYF
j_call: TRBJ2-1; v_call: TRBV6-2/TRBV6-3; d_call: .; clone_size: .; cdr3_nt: TGTGCCAGCAGTCGACCCTATGATGGGAGCTCCTACAATGAGCAGTTCTTC; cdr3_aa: CASSRPYDGSSYNEQFF
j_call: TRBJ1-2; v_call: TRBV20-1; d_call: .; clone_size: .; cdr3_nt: TGCAGTGCTTTAACAGGTTACCCCCACTATGGCTACACCTTC; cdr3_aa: CSALTGYPHYGYTF
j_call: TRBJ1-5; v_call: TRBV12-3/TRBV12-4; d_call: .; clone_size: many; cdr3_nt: TGTGCCAGCAGCCCCACAGGGAGCAATCAGCCCCAGCATTTT; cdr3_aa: CASSPTGSNQPQHF
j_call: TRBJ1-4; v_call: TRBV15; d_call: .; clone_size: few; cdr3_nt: TGTGCCACCAGCAGCCAGACAACTAATGAAAAACTGTTTTTT; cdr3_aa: CATSSQTTNEKLFF
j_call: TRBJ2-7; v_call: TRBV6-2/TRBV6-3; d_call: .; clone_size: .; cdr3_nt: TGTGCCAGCATGGCTTCCTACGAGCAGTACTTC; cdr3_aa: CASMASYEQYF
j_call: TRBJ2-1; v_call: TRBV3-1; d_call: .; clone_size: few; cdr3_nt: TGTGCCAGCAGCCAATTGATCCAGGAAAATGAGCAGTTCTTC; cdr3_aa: CASSQLIQENEQFF
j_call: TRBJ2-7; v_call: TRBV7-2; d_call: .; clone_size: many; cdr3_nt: TGTGCCAGCAGCTTAACGCGGCAGGCCTACGAGCAGTACTTC; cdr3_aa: CASSLTRQAYEQYF
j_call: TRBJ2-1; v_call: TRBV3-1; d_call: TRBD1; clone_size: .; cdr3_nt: TGTGCCAGCAGCGAGGAGGGACAGGGGGCTTCCTACAATGAGCAGTTCTTC; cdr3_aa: CASSEEGQGASYNEQFF
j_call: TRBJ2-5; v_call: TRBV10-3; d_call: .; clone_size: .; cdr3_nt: TGTGCCATCAGTGAACCTCTGGGGACGGGGGAGCAGTACTTC; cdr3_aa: CAISEPLGTGEQYF
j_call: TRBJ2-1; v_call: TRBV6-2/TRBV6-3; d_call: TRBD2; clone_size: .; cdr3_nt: TGTGCCAGCAGGGGGACTAGCGCTGATGAGCAGTTCTTC; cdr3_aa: CASRGTSADEQFF
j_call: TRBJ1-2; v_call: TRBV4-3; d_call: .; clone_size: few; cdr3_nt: TGCGCCAGCAGCCAAGTTCCCGGGGGCTATGGCTACACCTTC; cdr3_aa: CASSQVPGGYGYTF
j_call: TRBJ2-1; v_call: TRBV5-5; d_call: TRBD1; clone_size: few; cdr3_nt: TGTGCCAGCAGCTTGGAGGGACAGGGTCGCGGCCTATGGGACAATGAGCAGTTCTTC; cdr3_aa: CASSLEGQGRGLWDNEQFF
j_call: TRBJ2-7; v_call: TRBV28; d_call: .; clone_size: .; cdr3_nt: TGTGCCAGCAGCTCCAGAGCTAACCTCTCCTACGAGCAGTACTTC; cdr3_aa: CASSSRANLSYEQYF
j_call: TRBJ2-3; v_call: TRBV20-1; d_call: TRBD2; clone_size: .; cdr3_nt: TGCAGTGCTGCGGGAGGGCGCGCAGATACGCAGTATTTT; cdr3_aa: CSAAGGRADTQYF
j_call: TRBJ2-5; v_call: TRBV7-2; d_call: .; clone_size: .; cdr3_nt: TGTGCCAGCAGCTTAGGTACGGCTACAGGAGAGACCCAGTACTTC; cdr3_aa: CASSLGTATGETQYF
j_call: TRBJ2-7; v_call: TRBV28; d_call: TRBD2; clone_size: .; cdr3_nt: TGTGCCAGCAGTCGACTAGCGGGAGGCTACGAGCAGTACTTC; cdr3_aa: CASSRLAGGYEQYF
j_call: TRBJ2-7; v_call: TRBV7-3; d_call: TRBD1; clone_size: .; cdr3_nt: TGTGCCAGCAGCCCTACCGGGACAGGTCAAGGCGAGCAGTACTTC; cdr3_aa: CASSPTGTGQGEQYF
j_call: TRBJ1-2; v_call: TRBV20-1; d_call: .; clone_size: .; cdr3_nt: TGCAGTGCCGGGGGCCGTACGATTAGCTATGGCTACACCTTC; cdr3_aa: CSAGGRTISYGYTF
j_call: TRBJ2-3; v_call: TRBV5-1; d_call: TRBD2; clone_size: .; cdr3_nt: TGCGCCAGCAGCTTACAAGCGGGGGGCAGGGATACGCAGTATTTT; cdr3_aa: CASSLQAGGRDTQYF
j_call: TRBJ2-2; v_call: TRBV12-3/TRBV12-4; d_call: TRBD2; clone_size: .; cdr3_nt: TGTGCCAGCAGTTTGCTAGCGGAAAGTATCACCGGGGAGCTGTTTTTT; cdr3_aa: CASSLLAESITGELFF
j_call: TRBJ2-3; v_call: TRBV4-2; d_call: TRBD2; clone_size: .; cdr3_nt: TGTGCCAGCAGCCAATCGACTAGCGGACCCACAGATACGCAGTATTTT; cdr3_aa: CASSQSTSGPTDTQYF
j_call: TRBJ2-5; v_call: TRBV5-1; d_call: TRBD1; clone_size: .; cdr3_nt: TGCGCCAGCAGCTTGTTGGGGACAGGGCACCAAGGGACCCAGTACTTC; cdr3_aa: CASSLLGTGHQGTQYF
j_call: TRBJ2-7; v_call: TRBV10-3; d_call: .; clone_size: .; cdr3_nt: TGTGCCATCAGTGAGTCAAGCGGACACCTCTCCTACGAGCAGTACTTC; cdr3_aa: CAISESSGHLSYEQYF
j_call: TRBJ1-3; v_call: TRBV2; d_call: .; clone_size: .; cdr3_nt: TGTGCCAGCAGCGCGAACTCTGGAAACACCATATATTTT; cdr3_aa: CASSANSGNTIYF
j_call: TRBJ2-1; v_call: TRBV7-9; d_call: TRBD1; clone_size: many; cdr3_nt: TGTGCCAGCAGTAATGAAGAACAGGGGGACAATGAGCAGTTCTTC; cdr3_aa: CASSNEEQGDNEQFF
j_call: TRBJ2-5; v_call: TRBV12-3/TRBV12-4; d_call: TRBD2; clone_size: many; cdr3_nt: TGTGCCAGCAGTCCCCGCCAATTACTAGCGGGGGCCACGGGAGAAGAGACCCAGTACTTC; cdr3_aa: CASSPRQLLAGATGEETQYF
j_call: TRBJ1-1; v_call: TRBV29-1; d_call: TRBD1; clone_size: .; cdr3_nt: TGCAGCGTTGGAGGGTGGGAAAGGGGGCAACCATTGGGCACTGAAGCTTTCTTT; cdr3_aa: CSVGGWERGQPLGTEAFF
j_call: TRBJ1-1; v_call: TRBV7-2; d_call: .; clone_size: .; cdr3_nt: TGTGCCAGCAGCCAACTGATGGACAGACTTAACACTGAAGCTTTCTTT; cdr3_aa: CASSQLMDRLNTEAFF
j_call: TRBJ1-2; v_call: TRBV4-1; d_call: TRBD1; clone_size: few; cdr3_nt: TGCGCCAGCAGCCAGATAATCGGGGACAGGGCAGGCACCTTC; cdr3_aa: CASSQIIGDRAGTF
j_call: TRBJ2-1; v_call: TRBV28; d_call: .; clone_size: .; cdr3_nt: TGTGCCAGCAGGGGCCGGGGATACAATGAGCAGTTCTTC; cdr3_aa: CASRGRGYNEQFF
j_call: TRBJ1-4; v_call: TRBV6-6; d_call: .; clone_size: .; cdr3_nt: TGTGCCAGCAGTTACTCGGCAGGGGATGAAAAACTGTTTTTT; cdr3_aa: CASSYSAGDEKLFF
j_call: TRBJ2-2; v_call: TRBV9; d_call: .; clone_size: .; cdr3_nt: TGTGCCAGCAGCCTAGCCAGCGGGCCGAACACCGGGGAGCTGTTTTTT; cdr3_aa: CASSLASGPNTGELFF
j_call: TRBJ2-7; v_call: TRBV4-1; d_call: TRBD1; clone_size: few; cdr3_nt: TGCGCCAGCAGCCAACAGGGGGCGACGGACGAGCAGTACTTC; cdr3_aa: CASSQQGATDEQYF
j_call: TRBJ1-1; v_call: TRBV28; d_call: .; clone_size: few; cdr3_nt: TGTGCCAGCAGTTTAAAGGGAGGGTCTGAAGCTTTCTTT; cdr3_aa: CASSLKGGSEAFF
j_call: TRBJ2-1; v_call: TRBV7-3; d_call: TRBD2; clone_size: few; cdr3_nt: TGTGCCAGCAGTAGGGCAACGGGGACTAGCGGGAGAGGGGGTGAGCAGTTCTTC; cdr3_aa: CASSRATGTSGRGGEQFF
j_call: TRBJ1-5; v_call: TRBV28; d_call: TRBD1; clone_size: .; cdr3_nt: TGTGCCAGCATCGCCTCCGGGACAGGGAGGCAGCCCCAGCATTTT; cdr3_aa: CASIASGTGRQPQHF
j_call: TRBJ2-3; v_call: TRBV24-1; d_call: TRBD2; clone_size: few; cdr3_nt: TGTGCCACCAGTGACCCAGCGGGGAGCACAGATACGCAGTATTTT; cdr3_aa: CATSDPAGSTDTQYF
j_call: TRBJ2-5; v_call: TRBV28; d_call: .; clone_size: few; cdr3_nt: TGTGCCAGCGTATCTACAGGCGAGGCCCAGTACTTC; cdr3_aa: CASVSTGEAQYF
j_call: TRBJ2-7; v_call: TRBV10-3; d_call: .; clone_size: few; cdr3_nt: TGTGCCATCAGTGAGTCTGCGACTCCCTACGAGCAGTACTTC; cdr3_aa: CAISESATPYEQYF
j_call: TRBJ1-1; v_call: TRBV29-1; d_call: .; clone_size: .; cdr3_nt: TGCAGCGTTGCTTCCGACCCTCTAGGGAACACTGAAGCTTTCTTT; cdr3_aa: CSVASDPLGNTEAFF
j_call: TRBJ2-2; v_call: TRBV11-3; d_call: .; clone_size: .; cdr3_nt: TGTGCCAGCAGCGGGGTTTCCGGGGAGCTGTTTTTT; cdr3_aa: CASSGVSGELFF
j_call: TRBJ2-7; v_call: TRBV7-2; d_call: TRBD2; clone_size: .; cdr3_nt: TGTGCCAGCAGCTCGCCAGGGCGGAGGGGACTAGCGTTAAACGAGCAGTACTTC; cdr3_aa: CASSSPGRRGLALNEQYF
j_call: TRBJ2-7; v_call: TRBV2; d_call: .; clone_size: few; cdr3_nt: TGTGCCAGCAGTGTGGGGACACTTGGCTCCTACGAGCAGTACTTC; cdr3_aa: CASSVGTLGSYEQYF
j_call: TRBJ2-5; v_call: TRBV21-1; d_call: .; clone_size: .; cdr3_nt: TGTGCCAGCAACAGACGGGAGGCTAAAGAGACCCAGTACTTC; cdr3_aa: CASNRREAKETQYF
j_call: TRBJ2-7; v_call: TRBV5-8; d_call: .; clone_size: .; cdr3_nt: TGTGCCAGCAAAGTCAACCGGGATGGTAACTACGAGCAGTACTTC; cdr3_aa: CASKVNRDGNYEQYF